The 19 T cell receptor beta chains presented below share a single source sample, sequenced in a study of cytotoxic CD8 clonotypes in ibrutinib-treated CLL. Sequencing was performed with immunoSEQ multiplex PCR; in TCRdb, only in-frame clones are kept and a portion is missing. The sample shows around 77,000 clones, around 80% of them seen only once. The specimen was PBMCs, collected at disease progression, from a patient treated with ibrutinib. Source of these receptors: a human donor with chronic lymphocytic leukemia.

The chain has TRBV2 and TRBJ2-5; 8 bases line up with TRBD2. CDR3 length: 13 residues. The germline V gene has CDR1 SNHLY and CDR2 FYNNEI. V lost 6 bases to trimming and J lost 2 bases; unmatched junction nucleotides: 2. CDR3 in amino acids: CASRGLVQETQYF. The CDR3 DNA sequence: TGTGCCAGCAGGGGACTAGTTCAAGAGACCCAGTACTTC. Full variable domain (remainder filled in from reference TRBV2 and TRBJ2-5): EPEVTQTPSHQVTQMGQEVILRCVPISNHLYFYWYRQILGQKVEFLVSFYNNEISEKSEIFDDQFSVERPDGSNFTLKIRSTKLEDSAMYFCASRGLVQETQYFGPGTRLLVL.

The J gene is TRBJ2-1, the V gene TRBV7-9, with 8 bases matching TRBD2. The CDR3 has 15 amino acids. Germline lookup yields CDR1 SEHNR and CDR2 FQNEAQ (reference sequence). V lost 6 bases and J lost 2; bases outside the gene matches: 6. This CDR3 is CASRVRGGPYNEQFF. DNA for the CDR3: TGTGCCAGCAGGGTCCGGGGGGGCCCCTACAATGAGCAGTTCTTC.

The chain carries TRBV1 and TRBJ1-5. TRBV1 is reported as a pseudogene. The CDR3 contains 12 residues. CDR3 sequence reads: CTSNGSNQPQHF. In DNA, the CDR3 is TGCACCAGCAACGGTAGCAATCAGCCCCAGCATTTT.

The chain recombines TRBV9 with TRBJ1-4; no clear D gene. The germline V gene encodes CDR1 SGDLS and CDR2 YYNGEE. Trimming left V 0 bases short and J 5 bases short, with 11 bases between. The CDR3 is 15 amino acids. The CDR3: CASSVEGRSNEKLFF. CDR3 bases: TGTGCCAGCAGCGTAGAGGGCAGGTCGAATGAAAAACTGTTTTTT.

This sequence joins TRBV5-6 and TRBJ2-2; D not resolved. Germline CDR1 and CDR2: SGHDT and YYEEEE. This CDR3 spans 16 amino acids. V was shortened by 3 bases and J by 1 base, with 13 bases between the two germline ends. The DNA for the CDR3 is TGTGCCAGCAGCTGGGTGGTCTCCCTGAACACCGGGGAGCTGTTTTTT. Protein product: CASSWVVSLNTGELFF.

In its sample, this clone was seen a few times. The chain has TRBV19 and TRBJ1-2, with D possibly matching TRBD1 (5 bases). Trimming stripped 10 bases from V and 7 bases from J, with 16 bases between. There are 12 residues in the CDR3. In germline, CDR1 is LNHDA, CDR2 SQIVND (reference sequence). CDR3 DNA: TGTGCCACCGGGCAGGGTTTAGGTGGCTACACCTTC. Its translation: CATGQGLGGYTF. Complete variable domain (other parts from reference TRBV19 and TRBJ1-2): DGGITQSPKYLFRKEGQNVTLSCEQNLNHDAMYWYRQDPGQGLRLIYYSQIVNDFQKGDIAEGYSVSREKKESFPLTVTSAQKNPTAFYLCATGQGLGGYTFGSGTRLTVV.

V is TRBV18 and J is TRBJ2-1; 9 bases line up with TRBD1. CDR1 KGHSH and CDR2 LQKENI come from the germline V gene. V lost 6 bases, J lost 0 bases, and 6 bases stayed unmatched. This CDR3 comprises 16 residues. This CDR3 reads CASSRTGDSSYNEQFF. DNA for the CDR3: TGTGCCAGCTCTCGGACAGGGGATAGCTCCTACAATGAGCAGTTCTTC.

CDR3 in amino acids: CASPLKPQHF. DNA of the CDR3: TGTGCCAGCCCGCTTAAGCCCCAGCATTTT. V usage is TRBV19 and J usage is TRBJ1-5; D gene ambiguous. This CDR3 comprises 10 residues. The V end lost 9 bases, the J end lost 8 bases, and 8 bases lay between the germline ends. In germline, CDR1 is LNHDA, CDR2 SQIVND (reference sequence).

V is TRBV7-9 and J is TRBJ2-3; 11 bases map to TRBD2. Germline CDR1 reads SEHNR; CDR2 reads FQNEAQ (reference sequence). V shed 5 bases and J 6 bases; nucleotides not matched to a gene: 10. This CDR3 has 16 amino acids. The CDR3 DNA sequence: TGTGCCAGCAGCCAAAGGTCTAGCGGGGGGACGGATACGCAGTATTTT. This encodes CASSQRSSGGTDTQYF.

The genes are TRBV5-8 and TRBJ1-2, with unresolved D. The V end lost 0 bases, the J end lost 12 bases, and 15 bases lay between the germline ends. The CDR3 length is 13 residues. Germline V gene lookup returns CDR1 SGHTS and CDR2 YDEGEE. As DNA, the CDR3 is TGTGCCAGCAGCTTGGGCGGACTTCAAAGGCACACCTTC. It yields the protein CASSLGGLQRHTF.

Remarks on this clone: Different DNA sequences within this sample yield the same CDR3. The chain carries TRBV27 and TRBJ2-3; the D gene is possibly TRBD2 (5 bases). This CDR3 is 13 amino acids long. Trimming pared 6 bases from V and 1 base from J, leaving 8 bases between. Germline values: CDR1 MNHEY, CDR2 SMNVEV (reference sequence). As DNA, the CDR3 is TGTGCCAGCAGCCTTAGCGGCACAGATACGCAGTATTTT. This translates into CASSLSGTDTQYF.

This sequence joins TRBV10-3 and TRBJ1-5, with TRBD1 as a possible D gene (6 bases). The CDR3 is 13 amino acids. The germline V gene has CDR1 ENHRY and CDR2 SYGVKD. V was shortened by 4 bases and J by 7 bases, with 11 bases between the two germline ends. CDR3: CAISVEGDQPQHF. The DNA of the CDR3 is TGTGCCATCAGTGTAGAGGGGGACCAGCCCCAGCATTTT.

V usage is TRBV7-8 and J usage is TRBJ1-4; D is possibly TRBD1 (5 bases). Looked up from germline, CDR1 is SGHVS and CDR2 is FQNEAQ. Trimming took off 5 bases at V and 7 bases at J, with 14 bases between the two ends. The length of the CDR3 is 14 residues. The CDR3 spells CASSPRGVGEKLFF. The CDR3 nucleotides read TGTGCCAGCAGCCCCAGAGGGGTTGGTGAAAAACTGTTTTTT.

DNA for the CDR3: TGTGCCAGCAGTATGACAGGGAGGACCTACGAGCAGTACTTC. Residues: CASSMTGRTYEQYF. V gene TRBV28 combines with J gene TRBJ2-7, with D perhaps TRBD1 (7 bases). Trimming cost V 5 bases and J 2 bases, with 13 bases left between them. CDR3 length: 14 residues. Germline V CDR1 and CDR2: MDHEN, SYDVKM.

V is TRBV30 and J is TRBJ1-2; 9 bases are shared with TRBD1. CDR3 size: 16 residues. CDR1 is GTSNPN, CDR2 SVGIG, per germline (reference sequence). Trimming took 7 bases from V and 0 from J; bases not matched to a gene: 12. The CDR3 bases are TGTGCCTCGTTTTTAGGACAGGGGAAGTCTAACTATGGCTACACCTTC. It translates to CASFLGQGKSNYGYTF.

This clone has a single count. CDR3: CASSDRRTEAFF. The CDR3 coding sequence is TGTGCCAGCAGTGACAGGCGGACTGAAGCTTTCTTT. The chain recombines TRBV7-9 with TRBJ1-1, with D maybe TRBD1 (6 bases). The germline V gene has CDR1 SEHNR and CDR2 FQNEAQ (reference sequence). V was trimmed by 6 bases and J by 5 bases, leaving 10 bases between them. The CDR3 totals 12 residues.

This chain joins TRBV4-1 and TRBJ1-1, with TRBD1 identical over 7 bases. Germline V gene sequence: CDR1 MGHRA, CDR2 YSYEKL. J was trimmed by 1 base and V by 2 bases; bases with no gene match: 7. The CDR3 is made up of 16 amino acids. CDR3 protein: CASSQSTGERNTEAFF. CDR3 nucleotides: TGCGCCAGCAGCCAATCCACAGGGGAAAGGAACACTGAAGCTTTCTTT.

The V and J genes are TRBV27 and TRBJ1-1; tentatively, D is TRBD1 (5 bases). Trimming shortened V by 3 bases and J by 2 bases, and 13 bases separated the two germline ends. The CDR3 is 15 amino acids. Germline CDR1 is MNHEY and CDR2 is SMNVEV (reference sequence). CDR3 protein: CASSFSPGLNTEAFF. CDR3 nucleotide sequence: TGTGCCAGCAGTTTCTCACCGGGACTCAACACTGAAGCTTTCTTT.

The chain is built from TRBV30 and TRBJ2-5, with D hard to call. The CDR3 loop spans 13 amino acids. V was pared by 2 bases and J by 5 bases, with 12 bases between. CDR1 is GTSNPN and CDR2 is SVGIG in the germline V gene (reference sequence). The CDR3 coding sequence is TGTGCCTGGAGTAACCTCGGGTGGGAGACCCAGTACTTC. This encodes CAWSNLGWETQYF.